Sequencing of this TCR beta chain was carried out in a study of blood T cell repertoires in COVID-19. This clone was observed a single time. Repertoires were generated with immunoSEQ multiplex PCR, while TCRdb's copy carries only in-frame clones and drops some. The table has over 250,000 clones, about nine tenths seen once. What was sequenced was PBMCs or T cells enriched from blood (not recorded which). The origin of this receptor is a woman between 45 and 65 years old who had recovered from COVID-19.

The CDR3 nucleotides read TGTGCCAGCACCCCAGATTACGGACAGATGAACTATGGCTACACCTTC. It is translated as CASTPDYGQMNYGYTF. The gene calls are TRBV28 and TRBJ1-2; D is possibly TRBD1 (6 bases). The ends were cut back, 7 bases at V and 2 bases at J, with 20 bases in the middle. The germline CDR1 and CDR2 sequences are MDHEN and SYDVKM. This CDR3 has 16 amino acids.